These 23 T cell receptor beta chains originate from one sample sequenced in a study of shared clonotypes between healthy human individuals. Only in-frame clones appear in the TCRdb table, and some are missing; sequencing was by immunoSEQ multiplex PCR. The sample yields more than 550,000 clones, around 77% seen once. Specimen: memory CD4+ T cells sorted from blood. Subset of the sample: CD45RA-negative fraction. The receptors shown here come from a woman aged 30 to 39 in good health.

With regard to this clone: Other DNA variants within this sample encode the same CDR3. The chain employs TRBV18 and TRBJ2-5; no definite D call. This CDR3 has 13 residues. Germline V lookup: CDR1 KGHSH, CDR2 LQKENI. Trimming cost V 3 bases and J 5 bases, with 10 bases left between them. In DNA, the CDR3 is TGTGCCAGCTCACCGGAGTTTCAGGAGACCCAGTACTTC. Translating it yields CASSPEFQETQYF.

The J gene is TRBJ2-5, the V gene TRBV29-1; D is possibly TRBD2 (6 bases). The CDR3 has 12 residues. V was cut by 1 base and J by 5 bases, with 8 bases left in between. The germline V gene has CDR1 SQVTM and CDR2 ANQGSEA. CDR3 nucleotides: TGCAGCGTTGAAGCAGGGAGGGAGACCCAGTACTTC. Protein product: CSVEAGRETQYF.

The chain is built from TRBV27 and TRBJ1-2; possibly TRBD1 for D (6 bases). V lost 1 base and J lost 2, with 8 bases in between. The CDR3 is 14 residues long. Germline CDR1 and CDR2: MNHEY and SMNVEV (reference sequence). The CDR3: CASSLYTGNYGYTF. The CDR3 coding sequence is TGTGCCAGCAGTTTATACACAGGGAACTATGGCTACACCTTC.

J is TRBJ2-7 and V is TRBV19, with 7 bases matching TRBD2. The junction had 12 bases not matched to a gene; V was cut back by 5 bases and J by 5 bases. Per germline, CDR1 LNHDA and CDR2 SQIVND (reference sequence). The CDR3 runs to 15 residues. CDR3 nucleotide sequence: TGTGCCAGTAGTGCAACTAGCGTAGTACAGGACGAGCAGTACTTC. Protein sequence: CASSATSVVQDEQYF.

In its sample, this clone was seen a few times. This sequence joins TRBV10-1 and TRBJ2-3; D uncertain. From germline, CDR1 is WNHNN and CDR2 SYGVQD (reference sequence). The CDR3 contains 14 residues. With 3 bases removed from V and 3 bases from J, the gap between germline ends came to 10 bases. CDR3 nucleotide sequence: TGCGCCAGCAGTGATCGGAAGGCGACAGATACGCAGTATTTT. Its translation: CASSDRKATDTQYF.

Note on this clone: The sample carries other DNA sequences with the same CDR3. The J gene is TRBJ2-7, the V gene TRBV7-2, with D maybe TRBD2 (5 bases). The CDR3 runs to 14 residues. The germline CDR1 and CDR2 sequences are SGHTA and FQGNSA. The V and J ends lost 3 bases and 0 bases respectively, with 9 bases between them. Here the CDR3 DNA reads TGTGCCAGCAGCTTGTCGGGGAGCTCCTACGAGCAGTACTTC. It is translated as CASSLSGSSYEQYF.

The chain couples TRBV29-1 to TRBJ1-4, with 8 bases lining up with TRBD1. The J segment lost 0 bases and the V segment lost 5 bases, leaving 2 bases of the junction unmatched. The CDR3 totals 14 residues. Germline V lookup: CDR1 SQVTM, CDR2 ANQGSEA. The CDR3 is CSVSDRATNEKLFF. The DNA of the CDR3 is TGCAGCGTTTCGGACAGGGCAACTAATGAAAAACTGTTTTTT.

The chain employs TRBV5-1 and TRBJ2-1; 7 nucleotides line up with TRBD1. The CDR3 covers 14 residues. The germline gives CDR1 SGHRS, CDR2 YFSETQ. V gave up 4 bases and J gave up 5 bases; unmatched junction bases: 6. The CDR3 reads CASSPGQVDNEQFF. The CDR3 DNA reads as TGCGCCAGCAGCCCTGGACAGGTTGACAATGAGCAGTTCTTC.

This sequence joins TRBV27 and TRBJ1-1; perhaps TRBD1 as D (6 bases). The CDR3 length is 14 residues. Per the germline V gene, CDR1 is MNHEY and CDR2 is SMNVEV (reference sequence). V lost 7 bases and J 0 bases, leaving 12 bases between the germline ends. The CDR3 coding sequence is TGTGCCAGCACACTTGGGGGCATGAACACTGAAGCTTTCTTT. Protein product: CASTLGGMNTEAFF.

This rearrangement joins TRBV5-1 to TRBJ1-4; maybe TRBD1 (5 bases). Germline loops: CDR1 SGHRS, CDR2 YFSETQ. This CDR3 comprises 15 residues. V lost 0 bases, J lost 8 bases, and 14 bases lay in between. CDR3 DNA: TGCGCCAGCAGCTTGGCGGGACTTAAGGGGGAAAAACTGTTTTTT. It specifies CASSLAGLKGEKLFF.

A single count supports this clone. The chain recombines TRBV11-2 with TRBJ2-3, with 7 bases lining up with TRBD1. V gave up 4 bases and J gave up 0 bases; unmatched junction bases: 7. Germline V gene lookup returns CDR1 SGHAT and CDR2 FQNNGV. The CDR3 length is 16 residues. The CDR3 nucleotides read TGTGCCAGCAGCTCACAGGGGTCCGGTAGCACAGATACGCAGTATTTT. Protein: CASSSQGSGSTDTQYF. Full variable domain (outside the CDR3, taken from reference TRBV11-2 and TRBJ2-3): EAGVAQSPRYKIIEKRQSVAFWCNPISGHATLYWYQQILGQGPKLLIQFQNNGVVDDSQLPKDRFSAERLKGVDSTLKIQPAKLEDSAVYLCASSSQGSGSTDTQYFGPGTRLTVL.

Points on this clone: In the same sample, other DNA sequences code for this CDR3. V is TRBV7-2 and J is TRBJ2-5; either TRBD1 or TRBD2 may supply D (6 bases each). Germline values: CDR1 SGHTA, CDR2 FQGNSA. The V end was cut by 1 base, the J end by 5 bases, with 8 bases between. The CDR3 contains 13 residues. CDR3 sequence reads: CASSLEGGETQYF. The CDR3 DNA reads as TGTGCCAGCAGCTTAGAAGGGGGGGAGACCCAGTACTTC.

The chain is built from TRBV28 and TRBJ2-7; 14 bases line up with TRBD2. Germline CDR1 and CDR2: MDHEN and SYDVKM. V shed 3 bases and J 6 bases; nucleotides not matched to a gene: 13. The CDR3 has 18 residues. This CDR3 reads CASSFPTSGRALEAEQYF. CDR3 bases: TGTGCCAGCAGTTTTCCGACTAGCGGGAGGGCCCTCGAGGCCGAGCAGTACTTC.

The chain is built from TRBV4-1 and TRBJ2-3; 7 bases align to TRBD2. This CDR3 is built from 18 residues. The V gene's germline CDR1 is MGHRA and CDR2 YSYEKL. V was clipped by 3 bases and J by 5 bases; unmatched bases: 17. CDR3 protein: CASSQTGLPAGVVDTQYF. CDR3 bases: TGCGCCAGCAGCCAGACCGGTTTACCGGCGGGAGTGGTAGATACGCAGTATTTT.

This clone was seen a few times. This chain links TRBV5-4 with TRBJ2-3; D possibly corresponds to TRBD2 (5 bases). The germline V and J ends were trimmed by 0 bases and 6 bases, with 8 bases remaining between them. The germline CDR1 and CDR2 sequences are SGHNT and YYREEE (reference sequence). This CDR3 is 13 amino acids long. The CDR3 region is CASSLGERDTQYF. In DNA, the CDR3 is TGTGCCAGCAGCTTGGGGGAGAGGGATACGCAGTATTTT. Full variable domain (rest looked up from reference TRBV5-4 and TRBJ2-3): ETGVTQSPTHLIKTRGQQVTLRCSSQSGHNTVSWYQQALGQGPQFIFQYYREEENGRGNFPPRFSGLQFPNYSSELNVNALELDDSALYLCASSLGERDTQYFGPGTRLTVL.

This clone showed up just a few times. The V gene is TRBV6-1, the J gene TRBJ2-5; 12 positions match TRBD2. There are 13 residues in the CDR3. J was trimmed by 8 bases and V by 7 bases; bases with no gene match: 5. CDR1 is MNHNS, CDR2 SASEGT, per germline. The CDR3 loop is CASTGGLAGTQYF. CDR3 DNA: TGTGCCAGCACCGGCGGACTAGCGGGAACCCAGTACTTC.

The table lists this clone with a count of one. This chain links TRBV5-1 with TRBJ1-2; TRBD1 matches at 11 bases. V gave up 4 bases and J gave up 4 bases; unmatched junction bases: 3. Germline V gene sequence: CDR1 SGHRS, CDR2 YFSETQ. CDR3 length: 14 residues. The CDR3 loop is CASSPDRGPYGYTF. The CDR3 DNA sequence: TGCGCCAGCAGCCCGGACAGGGGGCCCTATGGCTACACCTTC.

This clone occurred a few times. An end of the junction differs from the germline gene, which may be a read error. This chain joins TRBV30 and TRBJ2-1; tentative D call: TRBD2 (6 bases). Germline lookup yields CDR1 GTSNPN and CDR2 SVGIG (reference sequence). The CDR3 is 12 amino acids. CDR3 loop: CAWRNDREREIF. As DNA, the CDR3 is TGTGCCTGGAGGAACGACCGGGAACGGGAGATCTTC.

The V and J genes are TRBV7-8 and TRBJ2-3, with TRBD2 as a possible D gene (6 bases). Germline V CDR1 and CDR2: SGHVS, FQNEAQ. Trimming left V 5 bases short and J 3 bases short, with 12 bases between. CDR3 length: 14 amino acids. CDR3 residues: CASSPRRVTDTQYF. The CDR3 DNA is TGTGCCAGCAGCCCCCGGAGGGTAACAGATACGCAGTATTTT.

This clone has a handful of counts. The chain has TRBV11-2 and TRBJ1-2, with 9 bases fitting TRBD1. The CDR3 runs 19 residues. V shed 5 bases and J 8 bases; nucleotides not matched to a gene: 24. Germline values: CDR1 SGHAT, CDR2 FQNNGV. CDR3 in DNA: TGTGCCAGCAGCGTCGGGGATATCGGGACAGGGATTTCCTTTCTCGGCTACACCTTC. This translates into CASSVGDIGTGISFLGYTF. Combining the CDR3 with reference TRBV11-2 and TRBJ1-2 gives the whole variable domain EAGVAQSPRYKIIEKRQSVAFWCNPISGHATLYWYQQILGQGPKLLIQFQNNGVVDDSQLPKDRFSAERLKGVDSTLKIQPAKLEDSAVYLCASSVGDIGTGISFLGYTFGSGTRLTVV.

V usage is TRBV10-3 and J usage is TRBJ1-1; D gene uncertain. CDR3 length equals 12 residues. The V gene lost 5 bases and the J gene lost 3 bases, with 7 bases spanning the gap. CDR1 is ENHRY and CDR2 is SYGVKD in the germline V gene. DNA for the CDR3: TGTGCCATCAGTCTTTCTGACACTGAAGCTTTCTTT. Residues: CAISLSDTEAFF.

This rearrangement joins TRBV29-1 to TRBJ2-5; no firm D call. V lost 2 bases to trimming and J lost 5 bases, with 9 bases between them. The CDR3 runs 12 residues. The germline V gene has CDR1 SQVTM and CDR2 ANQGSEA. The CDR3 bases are TGCAGCGTTGAATACGTCGGGGAGACCCAGTACTTC. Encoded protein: CSVEYVGETQYF.

CDR3 sequence (DNA): TGCGCCAGCAGCCCGGGACTAGCCGCACCAGATACGCAGTATTTT. Translated: CASSPGLAAPDTQYF. This sequence joins TRBV5-1 and TRBJ2-3; TRBD2 matches 9 bases. This CDR3 contains 15 residues. The junction had 7 bases not matched to a gene; V was cut back by 4 bases and J by 4 bases. Germline V gene lookup returns CDR1 SGHRS and CDR2 YFSETQ.